This T cell receptor (beta chain) was profiled in a study of blood T cell repertoires in COVID-19. Overall study: T cells, B-cell-depleted T cells, or PBMCs provided the cDNA or gDNA that served as material.

Trimming pared 0 bases from V and 3 bases from J, leaving 4 bases between. The CDR3 extends over 13 amino acids. Germline CDR1 is SGHRS and CDR2 is YFSETQ. As originally analysed: Amplification from reference gene primers served as the basis for estimated nucleated cell counts. Clones were sequenced by immunoSEQ multiplex PCR, and TCRdb holds only the in-frame ones, with some missing. Clonal size and the V and J genes are those of that table, whereas D and trimming came from the DNA. The data contain nearly 110,000 clones, over 70% of them singletons. The sequenced sample was peripheral blood. The source of this sequence is a human donor with acute or convalescent COVID-19. The donor label of this sample is uncertain. The chain is built from TRBV5-1 and TRBJ1-3; D call uncertain. CDR3 DNA: TGCGCCAGCAGCTTGGACTATGGAAACACCATATATTTT. Encoded protein: CASSLDYGNTIYF.